The present TCR beta chain was sequenced within a study of CD8+ T cells in alopecia areata. Study-level findings and limits: Higher clonality and more expanded CD8+ clones appeared in lesional than normal scalp.

As for this clone: The target antigen is unknown.

It was from alopecia areata patients that lesional scalp punch biopsies and peripheral blood were collected. PBMCs were stained for CD3, CD4 and CD8, and CD4+ and CD8+ T cells were sorted. Investigators isolated RNA and reverse transcribed it into cDNA to act as the sequencing template. Assay used: immunoSEQ multiplex PCR; TCRdb lists only in-frame clones, some missing. The sample holds roughly 150,000 clones, about 53% seen once. The sequence came from a human donor with alopecia areata. The starting material was CD8+ T cells sorted from blood, obtained at week 0.

The DNA of the CDR3 is TGTGCCTGGAGTCCCGGGCCAGAGTTTCCGGCTTTCTTT. Protein product: CAWSPGPEFPAFF. The rearrangement joins TRBV30 to TRBJ1-1; D is ambiguous. Germline V gene lookup returns CDR1 GTSNPN and CDR2 SVGIG (reference sequence). The CDR3 runs 13 residues. The V and J ends lost 2 bases and 11 bases respectively, with 18 bases between them.